This TCR beta chain was obtained from a study of molecular identifiers for immune sequencing clone quantification. Study summary: Naive CD8 RNA (roughly 20,000 or 100,000 cells) was divided into five aliquots, with four sequenced.

This clonotype was counted many times. Its antigen is unknown. For naive CD8 T cells, sorting used the CD8+CD4-CCR7+CD45RA+ phenotype. Each CDR3 protein gets one entry after TCRdb re-called the PCR reads with MiXCR. Of 600,000 to 650,000 distinct CDR3 sequences listed, about 20% were seen once; the top ten hold roughly 0.85%. Germline CDR1 is SGHAT and CDR2 is FQNNGV. The CDR3 is 15 residues long. V dropped 1 base and J dropped 1 base, with 8 bases sitting between them. Broader study findings: Spike-in Jurkat TCR RNA from a single cell reportedly registered among 900,000 to 1,000,000 naive cells.

The V gene is TRBV11-2, the J gene TRBJ1-5; perhaps TRBD1 as D (5 bases). The TCR was taken from a human donor in good health. Some libraries in this study had Jurkat cell RNA spiked in. The sequenced sample consisted of naive CD8+ T cells from blood, with Jurkat cell RNA spiked in. This sample's subset: FACS-sorted CD8+CD4-CCR7+CD45RA+ naive T cells. CDR3 region: CASSLAPGSNQPQHF. CDR3 coding DNA: TGTGCCAGCAGCTTAGCGCCAGGGAGCAATCAGCCCCAGCATTTT. Full variable domain (outside the CDR3, taken from reference TRBV11-2 and TRBJ1-5): EAGVAQSPRYKIIEKRQSVAFWCNPISGHATLYWYQQILGQGPKLLIQFQNNGVVDDSQLPKDRFSAERLKGVDSTLKIQPAKLEDSAVYLCASSLAPGSNQPQHFGDGTRLSIL.